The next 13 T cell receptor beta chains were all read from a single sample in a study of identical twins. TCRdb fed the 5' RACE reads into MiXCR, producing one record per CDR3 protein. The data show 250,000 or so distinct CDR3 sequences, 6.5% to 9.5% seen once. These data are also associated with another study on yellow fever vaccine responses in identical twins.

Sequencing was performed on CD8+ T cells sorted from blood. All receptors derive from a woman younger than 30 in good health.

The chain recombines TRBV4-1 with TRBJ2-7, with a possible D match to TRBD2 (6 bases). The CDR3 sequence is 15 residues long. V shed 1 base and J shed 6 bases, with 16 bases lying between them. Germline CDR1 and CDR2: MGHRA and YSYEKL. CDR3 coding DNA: TGCGCCAGCAGCCAAGGGGCCTCGGAGGGGCGCGAGCAGTACTTC. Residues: CASSQGASEGREQYF.

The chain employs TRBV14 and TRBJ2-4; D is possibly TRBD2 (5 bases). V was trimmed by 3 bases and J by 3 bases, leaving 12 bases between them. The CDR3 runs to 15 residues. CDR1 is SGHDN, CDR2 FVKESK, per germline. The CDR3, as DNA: TGTGCCAGCAGCCATATCGGGGTTGACAAAAACATTCAGTACTTC. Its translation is CASSHIGVDKNIQYF.

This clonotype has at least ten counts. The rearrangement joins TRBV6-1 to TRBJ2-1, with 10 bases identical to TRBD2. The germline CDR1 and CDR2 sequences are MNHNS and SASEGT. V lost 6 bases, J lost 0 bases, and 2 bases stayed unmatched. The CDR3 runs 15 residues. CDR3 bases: TGTGCCAGCAGCCCTAGCGGGAGCTCCTACAATGAGCAGTTCTTC. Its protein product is CASSPSGSSYNEQFF.

The CDR3 coding sequence is TGTGCCAGCAGCCATGGGGGGGCAATCTACAATGAGCAGTTCTTC. This sequence encodes CASSHGGAIYNEQFF. This chain uses TRBV3-1 with TRBJ2-1; maybe TRBD2 (7 bases). Trimming took off 3 bases at V and 3 bases at J, with 12 bases between the two ends. The germline CDR1 and CDR2 sequences are LGHDT and YNNKEL (reference sequence). The CDR3 contains 15 residues.

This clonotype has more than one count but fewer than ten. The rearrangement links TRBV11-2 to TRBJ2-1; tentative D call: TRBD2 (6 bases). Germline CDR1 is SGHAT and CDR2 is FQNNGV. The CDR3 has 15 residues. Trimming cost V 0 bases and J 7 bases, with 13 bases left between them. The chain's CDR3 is CASSLDAGQGNEQFF. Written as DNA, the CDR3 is TGTGCCAGCAGCTTAGATGCGGGGCAAGGGAATGAGCAGTTCTTC.

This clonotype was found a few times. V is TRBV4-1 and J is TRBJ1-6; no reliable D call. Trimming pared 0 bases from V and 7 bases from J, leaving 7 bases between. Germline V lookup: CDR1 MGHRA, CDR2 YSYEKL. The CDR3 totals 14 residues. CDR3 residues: CASSQEVRNSPLHF. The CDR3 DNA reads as TGCGCCAGCAGCCAAGAAGTTCGGAATTCACCCCTCCACTTT.

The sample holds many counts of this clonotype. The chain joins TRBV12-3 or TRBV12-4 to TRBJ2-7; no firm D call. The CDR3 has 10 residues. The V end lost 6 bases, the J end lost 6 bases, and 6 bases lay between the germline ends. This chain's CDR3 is CASSLAEQYF. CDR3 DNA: TGTGCCAGCAGCCTCGCCGAGCAGTACTTC.

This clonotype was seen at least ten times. CDR3 loop: CASSLRLDSDGELFF. In nucleotides, the CDR3 is TGCGCCAGCAGCTTGCGACTAGACAGCGACGGGGAGCTGTTTTTT. The chain is built from TRBV5-1 and TRBJ2-2, with D possibly matching TRBD2 (6 bases). The germline CDR1 and CDR2 sequences are SGHRS and YFSETQ. V gave up 1 base and J gave up 7 bases, with 14 bases separating them. The CDR3 has 15 amino acids.

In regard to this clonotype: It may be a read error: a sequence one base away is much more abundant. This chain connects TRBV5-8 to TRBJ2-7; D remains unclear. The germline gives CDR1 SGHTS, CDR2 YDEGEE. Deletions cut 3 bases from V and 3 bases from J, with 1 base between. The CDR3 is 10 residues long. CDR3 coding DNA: TGTGCCAGCAGCTACTACGAGCAGTACTTC. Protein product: CASSYYEQYF.

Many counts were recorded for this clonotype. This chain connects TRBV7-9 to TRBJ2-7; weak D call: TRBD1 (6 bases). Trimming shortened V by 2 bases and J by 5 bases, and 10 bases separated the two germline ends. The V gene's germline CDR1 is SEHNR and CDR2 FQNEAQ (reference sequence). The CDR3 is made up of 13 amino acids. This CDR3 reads CASSLTGLDEQYF. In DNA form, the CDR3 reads TGTGCCAGCAGCTTAACAGGGTTGGACGAGCAGTACTTC.

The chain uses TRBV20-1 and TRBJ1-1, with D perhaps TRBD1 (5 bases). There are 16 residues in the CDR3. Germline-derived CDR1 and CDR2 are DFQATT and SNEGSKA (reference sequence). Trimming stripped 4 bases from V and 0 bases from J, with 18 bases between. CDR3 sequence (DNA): TGCAGTGCTAACGCCAGGGCCGACCCGATGAACACTGAAGCTTTCTTT. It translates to CSANARADPMNTEAFF.

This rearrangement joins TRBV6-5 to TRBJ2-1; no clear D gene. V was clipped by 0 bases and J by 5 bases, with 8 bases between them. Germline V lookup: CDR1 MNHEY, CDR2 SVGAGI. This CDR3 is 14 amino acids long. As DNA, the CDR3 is TGTGCCAGCAGTTACTCAGGATCCCACAATGAGCAGTTCTTC. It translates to CASSYSGSHNEQFF.

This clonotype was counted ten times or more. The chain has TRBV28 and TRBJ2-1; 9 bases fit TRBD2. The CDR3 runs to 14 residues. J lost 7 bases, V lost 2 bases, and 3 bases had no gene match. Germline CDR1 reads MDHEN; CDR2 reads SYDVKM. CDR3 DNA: TGTGCCAGCAGTTTAGCGGGGGGGCGAAATGAGCAGTTCTTC. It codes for CASSLAGGRNEQFF.